This TCR beta chain comes out of a study of blood T cells in healthy people across ages (dated by TCRdb to the mid-2010s). The study in broad terms: In model experiments, template switching captured about one uniquely barcoded TCR beta cDNA molecule for every two T cells. Age-related changes in TCR beta repertoire diversity were measured in the study by deep sequencing normalized with unique cDNA molecular identifiers. The donors were split into four age groups: young (average around 15 years), middle-aged (about 40), aged (about 62) and long-lived (approximately 80). Donors of different ages were randomly distributed across sequencing lanes to avoid experimental bias. Using the same blood draw, the study looked at two additional independent replicas of 1 million unique cDNA reads for two donors, one aged 18 to 30 and the other aged 80 or older. Study-wide conclusions, independent of this receptor: Donor CMV infection status was unknown, potentially confounding age-related changes in expanded clonotypes. Observed TCR beta diversity correlated strongly with the percentage of naive T cells measured by flow cytometry. Estimates of total diversity from one million sequenced T cells were regarded as lower bounds and underestimates. As age increased, observed TCR beta diversity per million T cells dropped in a roughly linear way, and a significant reduction was already evident by age about 40. Compared with the aged group, the long-lived group had more naive CD4+ T cells, fewer expanded clones and increased TCR diversity, a pattern suggesting age selection. Conclusive comparison of naive and antigen-experienced compartments was prevented by the profiling of bulk unsorted PBMCs.

Trimmed from V: 5 bases; trimmed from J: 6 bases; junction bases lacking a gene match: 9. The CDR3 numbers 15 residues from cysteine through phenylalanine. The sequence is cut down to CDR3 DNA, 45 bases in frame from base 1. According to the germline V gene (reference sequence), CDR1 reads SEHNR and CDR2 reads FQNEAQ. The 35 to 40 donors, aged 6 to 90 years, were systemically healthy Caucasian individuals from Russia. Each donor gave ten milliliters of peripheral blood, drawn into EDTA-treated Vacutainer tubes. PBMCs were isolated by Ficoll-Paque density-gradient centrifugation, with at least 7 million obtained per sample. Trizol reagent was used to extract total RNA from PBMCs, with at least 5.5 micrograms per sample. Naive CD45RAhigh/CD27high T cell percentages were measured by flow cytometry on a PBMC aliquot from every donor. The protocol used for the library was 5' RACE. The listed sequencing device is Illumina HiSeq 2500. A second PCR of about 7 to 12 cycles was run with a J-beta primer mix and a sample-barcoded 5' primer. A template-switch 5' adaptor carrying 12 random nucleotides introduced a unique molecular identifier onto each TCR beta cDNA molecule. At least 3 million CDR3-containing paired-end reads were obtained from each sample. First-strand cDNA was synthesized from all RNA with the Mint cDNA synthesis kit, primed by a TRBC-specific oligonucleotide. All cDNA was treated with uracil-DNA glycosylase and then went through a first 18-cycle PCR with the universal primers M1SS and BC2_uni_R. The paper's processing steps were these. For normalization, 1 million high-quality reads were randomly selected from each sample, with every read carrying a distinct molecular identifier. Instead of being binned into consensus sequences, reads that shared molecular identifiers were thrown out. CDR3 identification, clonotype clustering and error correction used MiTCR with a Q25 quality threshold and the strictest error-elimination algorithm. Lower-bound total TCR beta diversity was estimated with a nonparametric unseen species model using Euler transformation. TCRdb's own reprocessing of the public reads used fastp at Q25 and MiXCR and kept productive beta chains. CDR3 protein sequences are deduplicated, and each keeps its most common genes and DNA. TCRdb, rather than the study authors, made the V and J calls. This sample has roughly 1,700,000 distinct CDR3 sequences in its table, and 28% of those were observed once. 7.7% of the sample is taken by the ten largest.

Details on this clonotype: Its antigen is unknown. The input lacks base qualities; no much larger clone sits a single base away.

The chain couples TRBV7-9 to TRBJ2-5, and TRBD1 matches 10 of the central bases. The receptor was isolated from a young woman in good health. What was sequenced was blood. The CDR3 here reads CASSTRGQGEQTQYF. The DNA sequence is given as TGTGCCAGCAGCACCCGCGGACAGGGGGAGCAGACCCAGTACTTC.